This record looks at one T cell receptor (beta chain) sequence and its context. Assay: immunoSEQ multiplex PCR; the TCRdb copy retains only in-frame clones and omits some. The repertoire holds some 83,000 clones, with about nine tenths as singletons. The sample belongs to a study of T cell changes during pregnancy in multiple sclerosis. J gave up 3 bases and V 4 bases, and 12 bases lay outside the gene matches. Germline CDR1 reads SGDLS; CDR2 reads YYNGEE. The CDR3 sequence is 17 residues long. The chain has TRBV9 and TRBJ2-1, with TRBD2 matching 8 bases. The specimen comprised PBMCs, sampled in the first trimester of pregnancy. The TCR originated in a female donor in good health, serving as a control in a pregnancy study. Some clones in this sample may be carry-over from other donors' samples. This CDR3 is CASSPGSTSGRYNEQFF. For the CDR3, the DNA is TGTGCCAGCAGCCCCGGGAGTACTAGCGGTCGCTACAATGAGCAGTTCTTC.